Shown below are 7 T cell receptor beta chains from a single sample sequenced in a study of blood T cell repertoires in COVID-19. Profiled with immunoSEQ multiplex PCR; TCRdb holds only in-frame clones, not every one. Here the sample spans approximately 250,000 clones, roughly 88% being singletons. Sequencing used PBMCs or T cells enriched from blood (not recorded which). Every receptor here comes from a woman aged 40 to 55 who had been exposed to COVID-19.

The genes are TRBV4-1 and TRBJ1-1; the D is unclear. The germline V and J ends were trimmed by 1 base and 0 bases, with 18 bases remaining between them. The CDR3 covers 18 residues. Germline lookup yields CDR1 MGHRA and CDR2 YSYEKL. The CDR3 nucleotides are TGCGCCAGCAGCCAAGTTCGGGATGTTAGGACGGTGAACACTGAAGCTTTCTTT. Its translation: CASSQVRDVRTVNTEAFF.

The CDR3 DNA reads as TGTGCCAGAAGCTTGGGTAGCGGGAGGGCCGCGGCCAAAAACATTCAGTACTTC. The encoded protein is CARSLGSGRAAAKNIQYF. The chain employs TRBV5-3 and TRBJ2-4; TRBD2 aligns across 11 bases. TRBV5-3 belongs to the ORF category, with a function that is uncertain. The trim removed 0 bases at V and 1 base at J, leaving 6 bases unmatched. This CDR3 is 18 amino acids long.

The rearrangement uses TRBV7-6 and TRBJ2-7; tentative D call: TRBD2 (6 bases). Germline values: CDR1 SGHVS, CDR2 FNYEAQ. Deletions cut 1 base from V and 2 bases from J, with 12 bases between. This CDR3 spans 15 amino acids. The CDR3 spells CASSLGSPGAYEQYF. DNA for the CDR3: TGTGCCAGCAGCTTAGGATCCCCGGGGGCCTACGAGCAGTACTTC.

The rearrangement joins TRBV10-3 to TRBJ2-7; a weak D match, TRBD2 (5 bases). The germline V gene encodes CDR1 ENHRY and CDR2 SYGVKD. The V and J ends lost 4 bases and 0 bases respectively, with 19 bases between them. The CDR3 contains 17 residues. CDR3 in amino acids: CAISAPSGEGISYEQYF. CDR3 nucleotides: TGTGCCATCAGTGCCCCCTCCGGGGAAGGGATCTCCTACGAGCAGTACTTC.

The V call is TRBV7-2, the J call TRBJ2-2; 10 bases align to TRBD1. The CDR3 spans 16 residues. Germline trimming cut 5 bases from V and 5 bases from J; bases unmatched to any gene: 8. Germline lookup yields CDR1 SGHTA and CDR2 FQGNSA. The CDR3 DNA follows: TGTGCCAGCAGCCATGGACAGGGGGAATCTACCGGGGAGCTGTTTTTT. This sequence encodes CASSHGQGESTGELFF.

The V and J genes are TRBV29-1 and TRBJ2-1; TRBD1 matches 9 bases. Germline assignment: CDR1 SQVTM and CDR2 ANQGSEA. Losses at the gene ends were 7 bases for V and 7 bases for J; bases not matched to a gene: 5. The CDR3 extends over 12 amino acids. Here the CDR3 reads CSGEQGANEQFF. Written as DNA, the CDR3 is TGCAGCGGAGAACAGGGGGCAAATGAGCAGTTCTTC.

The chain carries TRBV1 and TRBJ1-2; the table gives TRBD1 as D, unverified against the DNA. TRBV1 is annotated as a pseudogene. CDR3 length: 21 amino acids. DNA of the CDR3: TGCACCAGCAGCCAACGGGTACCGGGACAGGGGTGTGCCAGGCACTACTATGGCTACACCTTC. This sequence encodes CTSSQRVPGQGCARHYYGYTF.